Below are 24 T cell receptor beta chains sequenced from a single sample in a study of metastatic and nonmetastatic thyroid tumors. Via MiXCR, TCRdb re-called the PCR reads. In the table there are around 16,000 clones, roughly 27% of which are singletons. All patients were treatment-naive before thyroid surgery. Sequencing was carried out using adjacent normal tissue. The receptor source for this set is a female donor with papillary thyroid cancer or a benign thyroid nodule (not recorded which). Some clones in this sample may be carry-over from other donors' samples.

The gene calls are TRBV6-2 or TRBV6-3 and TRBJ1-1; D is possibly TRBD1 (6 bases). Trimming removed 1 base at V and 9 bases at J, with 18 bases between. Germline loops: CDR1 MNHEY, CDR2 SVGEGT. This CDR3 comprises 15 residues. In DNA, the CDR3 is TGTGCCAGCAGTTACTATCCTGAGACAGGAATTAAAGCTTTCTTT. Translating gives CASSYYPETGIKAFF.

As to this clone: This may be a read error: a much more frequent sequence differs by one nucleotide. The same CDR3 is also encoded by other DNA sequences in this sample. The rearrangement joins TRBV20-1 to TRBJ2-7; 7 nucleotides align to TRBD1. CDR3 length: 13 residues. Germline V CDR1 and CDR2: DFQATT, SNEGSKA (reference sequence). The J segment lost 0 bases and the V segment lost 6 bases, leaving 5 bases of the junction unmatched. Here the CDR3 reads CSADNRGSYEQYF. The CDR3 nucleotides read TGCAGTGCCGATAACAGGGGCTCCTACGAGCAGTACTTC.

V usage is TRBV30 and J usage is TRBJ1-2, with D uncertain. The germline gives CDR1 GTSNPN, CDR2 SVGIG (reference sequence). The CDR3 covers 11 residues. V shed 7 bases and J shed 4 bases, with 10 bases lying between them. DNA for the CDR3: TGTGCCTACTCGAGAGGCTATGGCTACACCTTC. This encodes CAYSRGYGYTF. The entire variable domain, with the rest obtained from reference TRBV30 and TRBJ1-2, is as follows: SQTIHQWPATLVQPVGSPLSLECTVEGTSNPNLYWYRQAAGRGLQLLFYSVGIGQISSEVPQNLSASRPQDRQFILSSKKLLLSDSGFYLCAYSRGYGYTFGSGTRLTVV.

This clone was seen many times. This sequence joins TRBV29-1 and TRBJ1-1; TRBD1 agrees at 7 bases. CDR1 and CDR2 (germline): SQVTM, ANQGSEA. With V trimmed by 7 bases and J by 4 bases, 12 bases remained unmatched. The length of the CDR3 is 14 residues. The CDR3 nucleotides are TGCAGCGCCCGGGGACAGCGGACTCTCACTGAAGCTTTCTTT. It is translated as CSARGQRTLTEAFF.

This clone was observed a few times. The chain combines TRBV24-1 with TRBJ1-3, with 9 bases aligning to TRBD1. With 3 bases clipped from V and 8 bases from J, the junction kept 7 bases outside the gene matches. This CDR3 comprises 15 residues. The germline V gene encodes CDR1 KGHDR and CDR2 SFDVKD. CDR3 DNA sequence: TGTGCCACCAGTGATGGGGACAGGGAAGTAGACACCATATATTTT. Encoded protein: CATSDGDREVDTIYF.

Relative to its sample, this clone is large. The chain carries TRBV12-3 or TRBV12-4 and TRBJ2-1; TRBD2 aligns across 9 bases. This CDR3 is 15 amino acids long. Trimming cost V 7 bases and J 4 bases; bases outside gene matches: 8. The CDR3 bases are TGTGCCAGCATTCAGCTAGCGGGATCTTACAATGAGCAGTTCTTC. It yields the protein CASIQLAGSYNEQFF.

The V and J genes are TRBV6-2 or TRBV6-3 and TRBJ1-1; D is possibly TRBD1 (5 bases). The length of the CDR3 is 14 residues. V was trimmed by 6 bases and J by 5 bases, leaving 16 bases between them. Looked up from germline, CDR1 is MNHEY and CDR2 is SVGEGT. The CDR3 loop reads CASRYRGVRTEAFF. Written as DNA, the CDR3 is TGTGCCAGCAGATATAGAGGGGTGCGGACTGAAGCTTTCTTT.

The J gene is TRBJ2-1, the V gene TRBV5-1; 12 positions agree with TRBD2. V gave up 5 bases and J gave up 9 bases; unmatched junction bases: 6. CDR1 is SGHRS, CDR2 YFSETQ, per germline. This CDR3 contains 14 residues. This chain's CDR3 is CASSPTSGRTEQFF. Written as DNA, the CDR3 is TGCGCCAGCAGTCCAACTAGCGGGAGGACTGAGCAGTTCTTC.

This rearrangement joins TRBV5-1 to TRBJ1-4; D might be TRBD1 (5 bases). This CDR3 contains 16 residues. Trimming stripped 1 base from V and 4 bases from J, with 14 bases between. In germline, CDR1 is SGHRS, CDR2 YFSETQ. This CDR3 is CASSLSGTPLNEKLFF. Here the CDR3 DNA reads TGCGCCAGCAGCTTGAGCGGGACCCCACTTAATGAAAAACTGTTTTTT.

The rearrangement joins TRBV5-1 to TRBJ2-7; tentatively, D is TRBD1 (6 bases). V was trimmed by 4 bases and J by 2 bases, leaving 10 bases between them. This CDR3 comprises 13 residues. Germline values: CDR1 SGHRS, CDR2 YFSETQ. Written as DNA, the CDR3 is TGCGCCAGCAGCCCGGACAGCCCCTACGAGCAGTACTTC. Its protein is CASSPDSPYEQYF.

The rearrangement joins TRBV28 to TRBJ1-2; D is perhaps TRBD1 (6 bases). The CDR3 loop spans 16 amino acids. Germline-derived CDR1 and CDR2 are MDHEN and SYDVKM. V lost 7 bases, J lost 4 bases, and 22 bases lay in between. In DNA, the CDR3 is TGTGCCAGCAAACTCTGTGGGCAGGGGAGTAGCTATGGCTACACCTTC. It translates to CASKLCGQGSSYGYTF.

CDR3 protein: CASSDGWDYSPLHF. The CDR3 coding sequence is TGCGCCAGCAGCGATGGGTGGGATTATTCACCCCTCCACTTT. This chain uses TRBV5-1 with TRBJ1-6; no clear D gene. Germline V CDR1 and CDR2: SGHRS, YFSETQ. With 4 bases removed from V and 8 bases from J, the gap between germline ends came to 13 bases. The CDR3 totals 14 residues.

The chain has TRBV12-3 or TRBV12-4 and TRBJ2-7; no clear D gene. CDR3 length equals 14 residues. The germline V and J ends were trimmed by 3 bases and 1 base, with 10 bases remaining between them. The CDR3 nucleotides read TGTGCCAGCAGTTTTGAAGGGCCTTCCTACGAGCAGTACTTC. Translation: CASSFEGPSYEQYF.

CDR3 bases: TGCGCCAGCAGCTTGTGGGGGGCCCAAGAGACCCAGTACTTC. It is translated as CASSLWGAQETQYF. The genes are TRBV5-1 and TRBJ2-5; D is tentatively TRBD1 or TRBD2 (6 bases each). Trimming pared 1 base from V and 1 base from J, leaving 8 bases between. CDR3 size: 14 residues. Germline V lookup: CDR1 SGHRS, CDR2 YFSETQ.

The gene calls are TRBV19 and TRBJ1-1; 7 bases fit TRBD1. The CDR3 covers 14 residues. Trimming removed 7 bases from V and 4 bases from J; junction bases left unmatched: 9. Germline V lookup: CDR1 LNHDA, CDR2 SQIVND (reference sequence). Here the CDR3 DNA reads TGTGCCAGTATCCACAGGGGTAGGGGCACTGAAGCTTTCTTT. It specifies CASIHRGRGTEAFF.

This clone has just a few counts. The chain links TRBV20-1 to TRBJ2-7; D is uncertain. Germline-derived CDR1 and CDR2 are DFQATT and SNEGSKA (reference sequence). The CDR3 loop spans 15 amino acids. V was shortened by 6 bases and J by 3 bases, with 21 bases between the two germline ends. The CDR3 region is CSARLRNFPGYEQYF. As DNA, the CDR3 is TGCAGTGCCCGTTTACGAAACTTTCCGGGCTACGAGCAGTACTTC.

V is TRBV27 and J is TRBJ2-7, with no clear D. This CDR3 is 13 amino acids long. The germline CDR1 and CDR2 sequences are MNHEY and SMNVEV (reference sequence). V was trimmed by 5 bases and J by 5 bases, leaving 13 bases between them. CDR3 residues: CASSPTEINEQYF. DNA of the CDR3: TGTGCCAGCAGTCCAACGGAGATCAACGAGCAGTACTTC.

This clone was observed a few times. Additional DNA sequences in this sample encode the identical CDR3. The chain combines TRBV13 with TRBJ2-2; no clear D. The CDR3 consists of 13 residues. Germline CDR1 and CDR2: PRHDT and FYEKMQ (reference sequence). V lost 5 bases and J 6 bases, leaving 10 bases between the germline ends. CDR3 in amino acids: CASSLGRAGELFF. In nucleotides, the CDR3 is TGTGCCAGCAGCCTTGGAAGGGCCGGGGAGCTGTTTTTT. Variable domain in full (rest from reference TRBV13 and TRBJ2-2): AAGVIQSPRHLIKEKRETATLKCYPIPRHDTVYWYQQGPGQDPQFLISFYEKMQSDKGSIPDRFSAQQFSDYHSELNMSSLELGDSALYFCASSLGRAGELFFGEGSRLTVL.

This chain uses TRBV7-2 with TRBJ2-5; 7 nucleotides match TRBD2. This CDR3 is 18 amino acids long. V lost 2 bases and J lost 4; bases outside the gene matches: 16. Germline-derived CDR1 and CDR2 are SGHTA and FQGNSA. The CDR3 region has the DNA TGTGCCAGCAGCTTACGCCATGGGGGGAGGGCCCGTGGAGAGACCCAGTACTTC. It translates to CASSLRHGGRARGETQYF.

V usage is TRBV20-1 and J usage is TRBJ1-5; a possible D gene is TRBD1 (6 bases). Trimming shortened V by 3 bases and J by 0 bases, and 15 bases separated the two germline ends. Germline CDR1 DFQATT, CDR2 SNEGSKA (reference sequence). The CDR3 totals 16 residues. The CDR3 sequence: CSARVDRSHSNQPQHF. CDR3 bases: TGCAGTGCTAGGGTAGACAGGAGCCATAGCAATCAGCCCCAGCATTTT.

The gene calls are TRBV3-1 and TRBJ2-7; perhaps TRBD1 as D (5 bases). CDR1 and CDR2 (germline): LGHDT, YNNKEL (reference sequence). This CDR3 contains 13 residues. Trimming removed 10 bases from V and 3 bases from J, with 16 bases in between. The CDR3 DNA reads as TGTGCCACAGCTGGGGCACCCCGCTACGAGCAGTACTTC. Protein: CATAGAPRYEQYF.

There are a few counts of this clone. The chain employs TRBV7-9 and TRBJ2-2; 8 bases agree with TRBD1. Germline V lookup: CDR1 SEHNR, CDR2 FQNEAQ (reference sequence). The CDR3 totals 14 residues. V was clipped by 5 bases and J by 4 bases; unmatched bases: 3. CDR3 region: CASSQGATTGELFF. CDR3 DNA sequence: TGTGCCAGCAGCCAGGGGGCTACCACCGGGGAGCTGTTTTTT.

The sample holds a few counts of this clone. The chain employs TRBV2 and TRBJ1-5, with D uncertain. Germline V gene lookup returns CDR1 SNHLY and CDR2 FYNNEI. Trimming stripped 4 bases from V and 1 base from J, with 8 bases between. The CDR3 loop spans 14 amino acids. DNA for the CDR3: TGTGCCAGCAGTGGTATTTCGAGCAATCAGCCCCAGCATTTT. As protein: CASSGISSNQPQHF.

This clone was recorded many times. The rearrangement uses TRBV12-5 and TRBJ1-1, with 7 bases that match TRBD1. CDR3 length: 15 residues. The ends lost 5 bases at V and 5 bases at J; junction bases unmatched: 11. Germline V CDR1 and CDR2: LGHNT, FRNRAP. In nucleotides, the CDR3 is TGTGCTAGTGGTCCCGGAACAGGGGTGGGGACTGAAGCTTTCTTT. Protein product: CASGPGTGVGTEAFF. Full variable domain (remainder filled in from reference TRBV12-5 and TRBJ1-1): DARVTQTPRHKVTEMGQEVTMRCQPILGHNTVFWYRQTMMQGLELLAYFRNRAPLDDSGMPKDRFSAEMPDATLATLKIQPSEPRDSAVYFCASGPGTGVGTEAFFGQGTRLTVV.